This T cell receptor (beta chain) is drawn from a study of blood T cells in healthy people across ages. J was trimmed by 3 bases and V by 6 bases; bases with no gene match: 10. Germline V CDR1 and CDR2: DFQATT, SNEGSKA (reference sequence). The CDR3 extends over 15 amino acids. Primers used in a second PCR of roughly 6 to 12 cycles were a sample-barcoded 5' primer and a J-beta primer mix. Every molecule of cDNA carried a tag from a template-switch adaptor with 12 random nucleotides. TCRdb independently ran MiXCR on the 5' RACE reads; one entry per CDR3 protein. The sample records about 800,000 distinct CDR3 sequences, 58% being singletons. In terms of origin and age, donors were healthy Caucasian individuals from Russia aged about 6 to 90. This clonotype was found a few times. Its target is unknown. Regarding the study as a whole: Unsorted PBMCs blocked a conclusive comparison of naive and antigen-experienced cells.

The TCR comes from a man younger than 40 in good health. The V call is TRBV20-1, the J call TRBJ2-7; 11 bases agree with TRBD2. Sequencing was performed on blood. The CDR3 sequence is CSADPGTSGLYEQYF. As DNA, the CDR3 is TGCAGTGCAGACCCCGGGACTAGCGGACTCTACGAGCAGTACTTC.